Included here is one T cell receptor beta chain sequence, with context. Its cognate antigen is unknown. cDNA libraries for TCR alpha and TCR beta, carrying sample barcodes and UMIs, came from 5'RACE with constant-segment primers. From the 5' RACE reads, TCRdb called clonotypes with MiXCR, one entry per CDR3 protein. The repertoire includes roughly 340,000 distinct CDR3 sequences, roughly 20% of them detected once, and roughly a fifth sits in the top ten. The data stem from a study of T-cell memory formation after mild COVID-19. Across the whole study: TCR clusters showed largely donor specificity.

The V and J ends lost 6 bases and 5 bases, in that order; junction bases with no gene match: 7. Per germline, CDR1 DFQATT and CDR2 SNEGSKA (reference sequence). The CDR3 has 15 amino acids. Regarding the study as a whole: There were some responding clones in pre-infection memory, which suggested that cross-reactive memory had joined.

The chain combines TRBV20-1 with TRBJ2-2; 12 nucleotides agree with TRBD2. The receptor comes from a man aged 18 to 35 who had mild COVID-19 (a few samples of this study predate the infection). Cell type and time point are not known. The sample was PBMCs or a T cell subset sorted from them (not recorded which). The CDR3 region is CSALAGGPRTGELFF. The CDR3 DNA follows: TGCAGTGCCCTAGCGGGGGGGCCGAGAACCGGGGAGCTGTTTTTT.